These 9 T cell receptor beta chains came from one sample sequenced in a study of blood T cell repertoires in COVID-19. Clones were sequenced by immunoSEQ multiplex PCR, and TCRdb holds only the in-frame ones, with some missing. The sample holds about 270,000 clones; almost 85% are singletons and the top ten take over 7.5%. The sample taken for sequencing was PBMCs or T cells enriched from blood (not recorded which). All receptors come from a woman aged 45-60 years with acute COVID-19.

The chain combines TRBV30 with TRBJ1-3; D not resolved. The CDR3 sequence is 13 residues long. The V gene lost 4 bases and the J gene lost 2 bases, with 9 bases spanning the gap. The germline CDR1 and CDR2 sequences are GTSNPN and SVGIG (reference sequence). The CDR3 sequence is CAWKSQAGNTIYF. The CDR3 coding sequence is TGTGCCTGGAAAAGCCAGGCTGGAAACACCATATATTTT.

The CDR3 loop is CASSQDGTSGGRRDTQYF. The CDR3 DNA reads TGTGCCAGCAGCCAAGATGGGACTAGCGGGGGCCGGAGGGATACGCAGTATTTT. This rearrangement joins TRBV14 to TRBJ2-3, with TRBD2 matching over 14 bases. With 0 bases clipped from V and 6 bases from J, the junction kept 8 bases outside the gene matches. The CDR3 extends over 18 amino acids. Germline V gene data show CDR1 as SGHDN and CDR2 as FVKESK.

This clone is a singleton in its sample. The rearrangement joins TRBV30 to TRBJ2-7; the D gene is possibly TRBD1 (6 bases). The CDR3 runs to 11 residues. Germline V gene data show CDR1 as GTSNPN and CDR2 as SVGIG (reference sequence). Trimming removed 2 bases from V and 7 bases from J, with 9 bases in between. CDR3 loop: CAWSLGGEQYF. CDR3 DNA sequence: TGTGCCTGGAGTTTAGGGGGAGAGCAGTACTTC. Full variable domain (remainder filled in from reference TRBV30 and TRBJ2-7): SQTIHQWPATLVQPVGSPLSLECTVEGTSNPNLYWYRQAAGRGLQLLFYSVGIGQISSEVPQNLSASRPQDRQFILSSKKLLLSDSGFYLCAWSLGGEQYFGPGTRLTVT.

The gene calls are TRBV9 and TRBJ2-1; the D gene is possibly TRBD2 (5 bases). Germline V gene lookup returns CDR1 SGDLS and CDR2 YYNGEE. This CDR3 has 15 residues. Trimming shortened V by 4 bases and J by 7 bases, and 18 bases separated the two germline ends. The CDR3 nucleotides read TGTGCCAGCAGCTTCCGGACTGGCTTGGGGAATGAGCAGTTCTTC. Its translation is CASSFRTGLGNEQFF.

CDR3 coding DNA: TGTGCCAGCAGCTCTTCAGGGGGAATAGGGGATGGCTACACCTTC. This encodes CASSSSGGIGDGYTF. V usage is TRBV5-4 and J usage is TRBJ1-2, with 7 bases lining up with TRBD1. CDR1 SGHNT and CDR2 YYREEE come from the germline V gene (reference sequence). This CDR3 has 15 amino acids. Unmatched junction bases numbered 11, after V lost 3 bases and J lost 6 bases.

J is TRBJ2-1 and V is TRBV29-1; no reliable D call. The CDR3 sequence is 12 residues long. CDR1 and CDR2 (germline): SQVTM, ANQGSEA. V lost 2 bases to trimming and J lost 10 bases, with 12 bases between them. The CDR3 loop reads CSVERTVQEQFF. The DNA for the CDR3 is TGCAGCGTTGAACGCACCGTCCAGGAGCAGTTCTTC.

The chain carries TRBV2 and TRBJ1-5; 9 nucleotides line up with TRBD1. This CDR3 region has 14 residues. Losses at the gene ends were 4 bases for V and 5 bases for J; bases not matched to a gene: 3. Germline V CDR1 and CDR2: SNHLY, FYNNEI. The DNA for the CDR3 is TGTGCCAGCAGTGTAACAGGGGGCGATCAGCCCCAGCATTTT. The encoded protein is CASSVTGGDQPQHF.

This clone has a handful of counts. Other DNA sequences in this specimen translate into the identical CDR3. This chain links TRBV11-2 with TRBJ1-2; D gene ambiguous. The CDR3 consists of 13 residues. The V gene's germline CDR1 is SGHAT and CDR2 FQNNGV. Trimming took 6 bases from V and 8 from J, leaving 16 bases between them. CDR3 nucleotides: TGTGCCAGCAGTTTTAGTCGGGAGGTGGGCTACACCTTC. Translating it yields CASSFSREVGYTF.

This clone has only a few counts. J is TRBJ2-2 and V is TRBV19; D might be TRBD2 (6 bases). Germline CDR1 reads LNHDA; CDR2 reads SQIVND (reference sequence). This CDR3 region has 15 residues. V gave up 9 bases and J gave up 2 bases, with 16 bases separating them. Here the CDR3 DNA reads TGTGCCAGAACTACCTCGGGACTTAACACCGGGGAGCTGTTTTTT. Translation: CARTTSGLNTGELFF.